The source of this T cell receptor beta chain is a study of blood T cell repertoires in COVID-19. Original methodology: Scientists estimated how many nucleated cells there were by amplifying reference gene primers. Here immunoSEQ multiplex PCR was the method, and the copy in TCRdb shows in-frame clones only, minus some. The DNA gave D and trimming, while V, J and clone size come from that table. The table has a few hundred thousand clones, 88% seen once. Participants spanned ages about 18 to 90 years and resided in 24 US areas. The V end lost 8 bases, the J end lost 4 bases, and 14 bases lay between the germline ends. The CDR3 spans 13 residues. Germline loops: CDR1 LNHNV, CDR2 YYDKDF (reference sequence).

The sample was PBMCs or T cells enriched from blood (not recorded which). The sequence derives from a woman aged 25 to 45 who had been exposed to COVID-19. V gene TRBV15 combines with J gene TRBJ1-1, with TRBD1 as a possible D gene (6 bases). DNA for the CDR3: TGTGCCACCCAGGGGCTAGGTAGCACTGAAGCTTTCTTT. It encodes CATQGLGSTEAFF.